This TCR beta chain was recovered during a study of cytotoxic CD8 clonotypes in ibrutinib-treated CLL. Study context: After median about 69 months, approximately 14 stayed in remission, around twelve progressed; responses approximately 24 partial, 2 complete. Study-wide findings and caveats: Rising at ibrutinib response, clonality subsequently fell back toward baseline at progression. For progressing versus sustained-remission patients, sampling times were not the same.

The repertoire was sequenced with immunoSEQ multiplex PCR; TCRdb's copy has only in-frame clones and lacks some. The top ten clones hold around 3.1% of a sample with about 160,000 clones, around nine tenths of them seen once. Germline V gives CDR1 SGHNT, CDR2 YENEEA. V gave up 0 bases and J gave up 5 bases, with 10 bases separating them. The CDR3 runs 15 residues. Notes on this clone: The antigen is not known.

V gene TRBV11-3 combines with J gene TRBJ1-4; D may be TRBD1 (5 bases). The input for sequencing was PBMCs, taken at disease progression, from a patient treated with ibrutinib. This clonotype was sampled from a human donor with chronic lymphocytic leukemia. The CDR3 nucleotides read TGTGCCAGCAGCTTAGAAGGGACGTCGAATGAAAAACTGTTTTTT. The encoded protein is CASSLEGTSNEKLFF.